The clone carrying this T cell receptor (beta chain) was seen only once. This sample stems from a study of T cells after yellow fever vaccination. CDR3 size: 15 residues. CDR1 and CDR2 from the germline V gene are MNHEY and SVGEGT. With V trimmed by 6 bases and J by 4 bases, 11 bases remained unmatched. Synthesis of TCR cDNA relied on 5'RACE template switching, which attached a universal primer site and UMIs. One entry per CDR3 protein, called by TCRdb with MiXCR from the 5' RACE reads. The table lists hundreds of thousands of distinct CDR3 sequences, around a sixth of them singletons. The origin of this receptor is a man aged 18 to 30 who received the YFV17D yellow fever vaccine. The chain has TRBV6-2 or TRBV6-3 and TRBJ1-2; 7 bases fit TRBD1. The sample here was PBMCs, taken before the yellow fever booster vaccination. The CDR3 spells CASREDRDSFYGYTF. The CDR3 DNA reads TGTGCCAGCAGGGAGGACCGGGACAGCTTCTATGGCTACACCTTC.